The entry that follows covers one T cell receptor beta chain sequence. The PCR made use of 60 Vbeta and 13 Jbeta primers. Here immunoSEQ multiplex PCR was the method, and the copy in TCRdb shows in-frame clones only, minus some. The table lists about 160,000 clones, 70% to 80% of them singletons. This specimen comes from a study of cytomegalovirus exposure and HLA in healthy donors. The germline gives CDR1 SGHTS, CDR2 YDEGEE. The CDR3 has 14 amino acids. With 2 bases removed from V and 6 bases from J, the gap between germline ends came to 12 bases. The source of this sequence is a woman in her 40s in good health and CMV-seronegative. This rearrangement joins TRBV5-8 to TRBJ1-5; possibly TRBD1 for D (5 bases). The sequenced material came from PBMCs. CDR3 DNA sequence: TGTGCCAGCAGCTTAGGGACTTCGGTTCAGCCCCAGCATTTT. Amino acid sequence: CASSLGTSVQPQHF.